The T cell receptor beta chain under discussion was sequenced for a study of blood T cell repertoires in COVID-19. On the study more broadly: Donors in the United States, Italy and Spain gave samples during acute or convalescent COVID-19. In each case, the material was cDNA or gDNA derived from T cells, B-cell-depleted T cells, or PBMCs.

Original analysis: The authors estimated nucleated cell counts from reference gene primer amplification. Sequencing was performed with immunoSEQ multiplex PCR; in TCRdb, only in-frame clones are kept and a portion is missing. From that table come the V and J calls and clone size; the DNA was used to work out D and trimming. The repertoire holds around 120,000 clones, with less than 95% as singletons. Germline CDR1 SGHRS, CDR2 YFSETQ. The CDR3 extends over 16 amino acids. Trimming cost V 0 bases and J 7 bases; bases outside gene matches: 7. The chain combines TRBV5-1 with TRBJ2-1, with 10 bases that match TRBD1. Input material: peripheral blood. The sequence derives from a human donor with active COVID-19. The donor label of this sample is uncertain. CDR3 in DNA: TGCGCCAGCAGCTTGGGTTGGACAGGGGGTAATAATGAGCAGTTCTTC. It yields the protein CASSLGWTGGNNEQFF.